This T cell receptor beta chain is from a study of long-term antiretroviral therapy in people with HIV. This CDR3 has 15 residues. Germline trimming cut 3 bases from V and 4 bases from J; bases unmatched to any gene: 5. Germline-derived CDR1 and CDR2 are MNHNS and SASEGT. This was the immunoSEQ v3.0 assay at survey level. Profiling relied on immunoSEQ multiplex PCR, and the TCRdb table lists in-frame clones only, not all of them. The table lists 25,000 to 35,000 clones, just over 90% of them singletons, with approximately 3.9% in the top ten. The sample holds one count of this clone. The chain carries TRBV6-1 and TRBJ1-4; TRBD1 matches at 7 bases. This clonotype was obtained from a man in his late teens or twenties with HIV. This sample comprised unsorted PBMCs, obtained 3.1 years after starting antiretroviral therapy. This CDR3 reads CASSEEDRNNEKLFF. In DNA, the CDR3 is TGTGCCAGCAGTGAGGAGGACAGGAATAATGAAAAACTGTTTTTT.